This TCR beta chain was recorded in a study of CD8 T cells in ankylosing spondylitis (dated by TCRdb to 2017 to 2019). In terms of the full investigation: The study profiled T cell receptor beta repertoires in healthy donors and ankylosing spondylitis patients to find disease-linked TCR variants. In total, the full study cohort was made up of nearly 110 healthy donors and 25 to 30 ankylosing spondylitis patients. Samples of peripheral blood were taken, and for ankylosing spondylitis patients, synovial fluid was collected as well.

The investigation overall reported the following: Some TCR beta motif variants had previously been reported in synovial fluid and blood of reactive arthritis patients, which suggested common disease-initiation mechanisms. A CD8+ phenotype was shown by the disease-linked clones, which were found at relatively low frequencies in peripheral blood. The disease-linked clones were reported as significantly enriched in matched synovial fluid samples from ankylosing spondylitis patients. A TCR beta motif of eight highly homologous amino acid variants appeared characteristic of blood from ankylosing spondylitis patients.

From the cysteine up to the phenylalanine, the CDR3 has a length of 17 residues. Only the CDR3 portion is preserved as DNA: 51 bases, with reading frame beginning at the first base. V gives up 10 bases and J gives up 0 bases, and the segment between their germline ends measures 24 bases. The germline V gene encodes CDR1 WSHSY and CDR2 SAAADI. The run used an Illumina HiSeq 2500. TCR beta libraries were prepared by quantitative 5'-RACE with molecular barcodes. Processing in the source paper ran as follows. A new computational method, built on a probabilistic model of VDJ rearrangement, was used to identify disease-linked TCR variants. Starting from the raw public reads, TCRdb applied fastp trimming at Q25, assembled clones with MiXCR and retained in-frame beta chains. A single entry per CDR3 protein holds the most common genes and DNA from its merged rows. The V and J calls follow TCRdb's processing rather than the paper's. The sample data list 150,000 to 200,000 distinct CDR3 sequences, and 11% of these were observed just once. Roughly 28% of the sample is taken by the ten largest.

In this sample, this clonotype turned up many times. Its specific antigen is unknown. The input lacks base qualities; no much larger clone sits a single base away. The V gene is TRBV10-2 and the J gene is TRBJ1-1; there is no confident call for the D gene. The sequencing input was blood, either unsorted or a sorted T cell fraction (not recorded which). The receptor was derived from a male donor with ankylosing spondylitis or in good health (not recorded which). The sequence in DNA is TGCGCCACCACAGTGTTCCAGGAGATATACATGAACACTGAAGCTTTCTTT. This yields the protein CATTVFQEIYMNTEAFF.